This TCR beta chain stems from a study of blood T cell repertoires in COVID-19. Measured with immunoSEQ multiplex PCR; TCRdb has only the in-frame clones, and not every one. The sample records more than 250,000 clones, about 83% being singletons. CDR1 and CDR2 from the germline V gene are MGHRA and YSYEKL. V was cut by 4 bases and J by 4 bases, with 11 bases left in between. There are 14 residues in the CDR3. The V call is TRBV4-1, the J call TRBJ2-1; D unresolved. This sequence was found in a woman aged 45-65 years with acute or convalescent COVID-19. Material: peripheral blood. The CDR3 reads CASSPGVPYNEQFF. The CDR3, as DNA: TGCGCCAGCAGCCCAGGTGTACCGTACAATGAGCAGTTCTTC.